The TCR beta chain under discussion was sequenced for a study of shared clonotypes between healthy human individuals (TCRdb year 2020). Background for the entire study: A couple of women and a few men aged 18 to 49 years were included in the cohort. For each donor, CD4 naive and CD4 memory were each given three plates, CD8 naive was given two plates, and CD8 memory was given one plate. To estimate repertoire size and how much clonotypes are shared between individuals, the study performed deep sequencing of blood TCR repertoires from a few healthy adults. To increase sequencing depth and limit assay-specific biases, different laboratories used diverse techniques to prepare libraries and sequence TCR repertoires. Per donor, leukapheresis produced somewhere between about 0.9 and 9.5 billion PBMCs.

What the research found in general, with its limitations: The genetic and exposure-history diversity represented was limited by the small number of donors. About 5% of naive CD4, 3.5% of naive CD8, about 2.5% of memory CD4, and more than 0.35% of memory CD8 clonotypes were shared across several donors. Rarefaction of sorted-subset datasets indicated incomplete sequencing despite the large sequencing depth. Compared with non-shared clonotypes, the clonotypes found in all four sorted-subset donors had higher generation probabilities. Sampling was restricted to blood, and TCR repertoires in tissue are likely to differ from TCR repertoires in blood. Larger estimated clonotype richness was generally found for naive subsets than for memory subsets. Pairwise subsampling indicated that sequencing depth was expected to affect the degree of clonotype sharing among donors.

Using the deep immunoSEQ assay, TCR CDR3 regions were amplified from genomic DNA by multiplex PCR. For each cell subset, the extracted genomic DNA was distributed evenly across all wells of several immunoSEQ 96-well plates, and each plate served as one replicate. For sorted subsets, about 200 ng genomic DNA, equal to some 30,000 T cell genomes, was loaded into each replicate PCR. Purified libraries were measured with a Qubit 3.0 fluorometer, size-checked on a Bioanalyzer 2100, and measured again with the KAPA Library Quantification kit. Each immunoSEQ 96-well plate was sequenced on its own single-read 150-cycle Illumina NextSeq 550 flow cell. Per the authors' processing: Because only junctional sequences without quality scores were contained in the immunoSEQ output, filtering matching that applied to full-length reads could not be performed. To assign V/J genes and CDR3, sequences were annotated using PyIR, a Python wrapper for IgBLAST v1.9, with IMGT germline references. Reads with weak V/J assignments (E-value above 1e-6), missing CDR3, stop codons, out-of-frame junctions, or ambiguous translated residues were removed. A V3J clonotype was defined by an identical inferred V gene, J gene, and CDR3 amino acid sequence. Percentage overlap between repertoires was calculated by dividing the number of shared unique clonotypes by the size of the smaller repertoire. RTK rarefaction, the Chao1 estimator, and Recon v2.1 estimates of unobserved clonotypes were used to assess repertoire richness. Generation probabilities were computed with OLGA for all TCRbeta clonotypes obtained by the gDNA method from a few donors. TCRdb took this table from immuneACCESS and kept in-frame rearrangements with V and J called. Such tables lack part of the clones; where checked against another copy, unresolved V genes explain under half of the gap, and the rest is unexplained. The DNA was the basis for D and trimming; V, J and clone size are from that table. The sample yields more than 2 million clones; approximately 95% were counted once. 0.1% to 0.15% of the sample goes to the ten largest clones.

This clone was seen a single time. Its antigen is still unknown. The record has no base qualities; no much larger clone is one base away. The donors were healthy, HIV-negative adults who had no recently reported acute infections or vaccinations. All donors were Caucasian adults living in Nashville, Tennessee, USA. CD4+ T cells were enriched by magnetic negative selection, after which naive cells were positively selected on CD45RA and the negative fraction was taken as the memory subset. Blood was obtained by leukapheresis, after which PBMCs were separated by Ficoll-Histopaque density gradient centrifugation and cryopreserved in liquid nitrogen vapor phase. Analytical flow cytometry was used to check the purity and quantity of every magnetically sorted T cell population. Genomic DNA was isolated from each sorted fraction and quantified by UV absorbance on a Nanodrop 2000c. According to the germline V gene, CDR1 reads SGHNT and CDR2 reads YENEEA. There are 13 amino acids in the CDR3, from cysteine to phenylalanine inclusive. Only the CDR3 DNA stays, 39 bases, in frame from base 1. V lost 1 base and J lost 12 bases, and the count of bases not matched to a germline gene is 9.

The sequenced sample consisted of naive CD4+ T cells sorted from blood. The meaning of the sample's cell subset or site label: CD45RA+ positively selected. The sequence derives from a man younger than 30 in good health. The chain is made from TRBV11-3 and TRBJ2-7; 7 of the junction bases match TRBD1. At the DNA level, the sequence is TGTGCCAGCAGCTTAGTCCGGGACAGTCAGAGGTACTTC. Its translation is CASSLVRDSQRYF.